One sample yielded the 9 T cell receptor beta chains listed below, sequenced in a study of T-cell memory formation after mild COVID-19. TCRdb reprocessed the 5' RACE reads via MiXCR and lists one record per CDR3 protein. The profile shows over 450,000 distinct CDR3 sequences, about a fifth of them singletons. Specimen: PBMCs or a T cell subset sorted from them (not recorded which). The receptors here all came from an adult woman who had mild COVID-19 (a few samples of this study predate the infection). Cell type and time point are not known.

Only a few counts were recorded for this clonotype. This chain connects TRBV30 to TRBJ1-4; D is unresolved. Trimming left V 1 base short and J 13 bases short, with 13 bases between. CDR3 size: 12 residues. Looked up from germline, CDR1 is GTSNPN and CDR2 is SVGIG (reference sequence). The CDR3 loop reads CAWSGSVVGLFF. Here the CDR3 DNA reads TGTGCCTGGAGTGGATCCGTTGTAGGACTGTTTTTT.

This rearrangement joins TRBV9 to TRBJ2-2; 9 nucleotides line up with TRBD2. The ends lost 0 bases at V and 4 bases at J; junction bases unmatched: 4. Germline CDR1 is SGDLS and CDR2 is YYNGEE. The CDR3 has 16 residues. The CDR3 spells CASSVGLAVLTGELFF. Here the CDR3 DNA reads TGTGCCAGCAGCGTAGGACTAGCGGTCCTCACCGGGGAGCTGTTTTTT.

The chain has TRBV3-1 and TRBJ2-7; the D is unclear. Trimming left V 4 bases short and J 3 bases short, with 10 bases between. Looked up from germline, CDR1 is LGHDT and CDR2 is YNNKEL (reference sequence). This CDR3 is built from 13 residues. DNA of the CDR3: TGTGCCAGCAGCCCAGGCGAATACTACGAGCAGTACTTC. Translated: CASSPGEYYEQYF.

This clonotype was seen a handful of times. J is TRBJ1-2 and V is TRBV7-6; D is possibly TRBD1 (6 bases). Germline V gene lookup returns CDR1 SGHVS and CDR2 FNYEAQ. CDR3 length equals 15 residues. Trimming stripped 5 bases from V and 0 bases from J, with 13 bases between. Written as DNA, the CDR3 is TGTGCCAGCAGCCCCGGGACACGTGCTAACTATGGCTACACCTTC. Translating it yields CASSPGTRANYGYTF.

The chain joins TRBV21-1 to TRBJ2-2; the table names TRBD1, a call not compared with the DNA. TRBV21-1 is an annotated pseudogene. The CDR3 totals 18 residues. The CDR3 is CASSKDRSGVDKAGELFF. For the CDR3, the DNA is TGTGCCAGCAGCAAAGACCGATCAGGGGTCGATAAGGCCGGGGAGCTGTTTTTT.

This clonotype was seen repeatedly, ten times or more. The gene calls are TRBV3-1 and TRBJ1-2; D unresolved. The ends were cut back, 0 bases at V and 7 bases at J, with 6 bases in the middle. Germline values: CDR1 LGHDT, CDR2 YNNKEL (reference sequence). The CDR3 runs 12 residues. The CDR3 DNA is TGTGCCAGCAGCCAAGATAGGATTGGCTACACCTTC. Encoded protein: CASSQDRIGYTF.

V is TRBV5-1 and J is TRBJ2-7, with 9 nucleotides matching TRBD1. V was pared by 2 bases and J by 3 bases, with 6 bases of the junction left unmatched. Germline V gene lookup returns CDR1 SGHRS and CDR2 YFSETQ. This CDR3 region has 15 residues. DNA for the CDR3: TGCGCCAGCAGCTTTACCGGGACAGGGCTCTACGAGCAGTACTTC. Its translation is CASSFTGTGLYEQYF.

This chain connects TRBV5-6 to TRBJ2-5; tentative D call: TRBD2 (5 bases). The germline V gene has CDR1 SGHDT and CDR2 YYEEEE. CDR3 size: 15 residues. V was cut by 2 bases and J by 4 bases, with 15 bases left in between. The CDR3 sequence is CASSFYRHRGETQYF. The DNA of the CDR3 is TGTGCCAGCAGCTTCTACCGACACCGGGGAGAGACCCAGTACTTC.

Only a few counts were recorded for this clonotype. The rearrangement links TRBV7-3 to TRBJ2-3; maybe TRBD2 (7 bases). Looked up from germline, CDR1 is SGHTA and CDR2 is FQGTGA. The CDR3 spans 19 residues. Trimming left V 2 bases short and J 6 bases short, with 27 bases between. The CDR3 sequence is CASSLATKDWGGPQDTQYF. DNA of the CDR3: TGTGCCAGCAGCTTAGCCACTAAAGATTGGGGGGGGCCCCAGGATACGCAGTATTTT.